These 27 T cell receptor beta chains share one sample of origin, sequenced in a study of naive and memory T cell subsets. Study results and caveats: Possibly reflecting memory cells re-expressing CD45RA, a few larger clonotypes occurred in naive repertoires, especially CD8.

The beta constant-region primer was an equimolar mix of two oligonucleotides covering TRBC1 and TRBC2. Ligated cDNA was amplified by four rounds of PCR with nested alpha and beta constant-region primers and SP2. TCRdb called the UMI-ligation and nested PCR reads again in MiXCR, with one record for every CDR3 protein. Of around 140,000 distinct CDR3 sequences in the sample, about 20% were seen once. These receptors have no identified antigens. The sample was naive CD4+ T cells from blood. The receptors shown here come from a human donor in good health.

This clonotype was recorded a few times. V gene TRBV12-3 or TRBV12-4 combines with J gene TRBJ1-5, with TRBD1 matching 10 bases. V lost 6 bases to trimming and J lost 1 base; unmatched junction nucleotides: 6. This CDR3 has 16 amino acids. As DNA, the CDR3 is TGTGCCAGCAGCCCTGACAGGGGGCGAAGCAATCAGCCCCAGCATTTT. It is translated as CASSPDRGRSNQPQHF.

Only a few counts were recorded for this clonotype. The chain combines TRBV10-1 with TRBJ2-3; D not certain. The germline V gene encodes CDR1 WNHNN and CDR2 SYGVQD (reference sequence). This CDR3 has 15 amino acids. V lost 5 bases and J lost 3, with 15 bases in between. CDR3 bases: TGCGCCAGCAGTACAAGGAAGGATGGGACAGATACGCAGTATTTT. Protein product: CASSTRKDGTDTQYF.

This clonotype was found a few times. The V call is TRBV5-1, the J call TRBJ2-3, with a possible D match to TRBD2 (6 bases). Germline assignment: CDR1 SGHRS and CDR2 YFSETQ. Trimming stripped 5 bases from V and 3 bases from J, with 13 bases between. The CDR3 covers 14 residues. DNA for the CDR3: TGCGCCAGCAGTATTGCTAGCGTGACAGATACGCAGTATTTT. Its translation: CASSIASVTDTQYF.

This chain joins TRBV6-2 or TRBV6-3 and TRBJ2-1; TRBD2 matches 10 bases. V trimming: 0 bases; J trimming: 4 bases; junction bases outside the gene matches: 9. The CDR3 contains 18 residues. CDR1 MNHEY and CDR2 SVGEGT come from the germline V gene. CDR3 sequence reads: CASSYSPTSGTAYNEQFF. In DNA, the CDR3 is TGTGCCAGCAGTTACTCGCCCACTAGCGGGACGGCATACAATGAGCAGTTCTTC.

CDR3 coding DNA: TGTGCCACTCAAAGGAGGAACACTGAAGCTTTCTTT. Translated: CATQRRNTEAFF. The chain combines TRBV19 with TRBJ1-1; D is unresolved. Per the germline V gene, CDR1 is LNHDA and CDR2 is SQIVND (reference sequence). The CDR3 extends over 12 amino acids. Between the trimmed V and J ends, which lost 10 bases and 1 base, there was a span of 10 bases.

This clonotype appeared a few times. This chain links TRBV20-1 with TRBJ2-5, with 12 bases lining up with TRBD2. The germline gives CDR1 DFQATT, CDR2 SNEGSKA (reference sequence). V lost 0 bases to trimming and J lost 1 base; unmatched junction nucleotides: 3. The CDR3 is made up of 16 amino acids. CDR3: CSAREWTSGVQETQYF. The CDR3 region has the DNA TGCAGTGCTAGAGAGTGGACTAGCGGGGTCCAAGAGACCCAGTACTTC.

This clonotype was detected only a few times. The rearrangement links TRBV29-1 to TRBJ2-7; unclear D gene. Deletions cut 6 bases from V and 0 bases from J, with 6 bases between. This CDR3 region has 11 residues. Germline assignment: CDR1 SQVTM and CDR2 ANQGSEA. This CDR3 reads CSVRSSYEQYF. The CDR3 DNA reads as TGCAGCGTCAGGAGCTCCTACGAGCAGTACTTC.

The rearrangement links TRBV13 to TRBJ2-1; TRBD1 matches 7 bases. The CDR3 extends over 12 amino acids. V gave up 5 bases and J gave up 11 bases; unmatched junction bases: 6. The germline V gene encodes CDR1 PRHDT and CDR2 FYEKMQ (reference sequence). CDR3: CASSETGFKQFF. CDR3 bases: TGTGCCAGCAGCGAGACAGGGTTTAAGCAGTTCTTC.

The rearrangement links TRBV3-1 to TRBJ2-7; D assignment may be TRBD1 or TRBD2 (5 bases each). V shed 4 bases and J shed 3 bases, with 16 bases lying between them. Germline values: CDR1 LGHDT, CDR2 YNNKEL (reference sequence). This CDR3 is built from 15 residues. CDR3 region: CASSPPGPLGYEQYF. The CDR3, as DNA: TGTGCCAGCAGCCCGCCGGGACCTTTGGGCTACGAGCAGTACTTC.

The rearrangement joins TRBV28 to TRBJ2-7; no clear D. The germline V gene has CDR1 MDHEN and CDR2 SYDVKM. V lost 2 bases to trimming and J lost 3 bases, with 14 bases between them. CDR3 length equals 15 residues. The CDR3 DNA reads TGTGCCAGCAGTTTACTGGGCGTAAAAGGCTACGAGCAGTACTTC. This sequence encodes CASSLLGVKGYEQYF.

This clonotype has a handful of counts. The chain recombines TRBV12-3 or TRBV12-4 with TRBJ1-1; D is undetermined. V dropped 6 bases and J dropped 8 bases, with 13 bases sitting between them. The CDR3 has 12 amino acids. CDR3 coding DNA: TGTGCCAGCAGCCGCCGACATTCAGAAGCTTTCTTT. The encoded protein is CASSRRHSEAFF.

In this sample, this clonotype turned up a few times. V usage is TRBV12-5 and J usage is TRBJ2-7; D remains unclear. CDR3 size: 13 residues. The germline CDR1 and CDR2 sequences are LGHNT and FRNRAP. Trimming shortened V by 5 bases and J by 3 bases, and 11 bases separated the two germline ends. The CDR3 is CASGRSPGYEQYF. The CDR3 nucleotides read TGTGCTAGTGGTCGGAGCCCCGGCTACGAGCAGTACTTC.

This clonotype was observed at least ten times. This chain joins TRBV7-6 and TRBJ2-1; tentative D call: TRBD2 (5 bases). The germline V gene has CDR1 SGHVS and CDR2 FNYEAQ. Trimming cost V 7 bases and J 0 bases, with 13 bases left between them. The CDR3 has 15 amino acids. The CDR3 protein is CASKAELSSYNEQFF. The CDR3 nucleotides read TGTGCCAGCAAAGCGGAATTGAGCTCCTACAATGAGCAGTTCTTC.

CDR3 amino acids: CSARVLAGETQYF. CDR3 sequence (DNA): TGCAGTGCTAGAGTACTAGCGGGAGAGACCCAGTACTTC. The chain joins TRBV20-1 to TRBJ2-5; TRBD2 agrees at 9 bases. V was pared by 1 base and J by 4 bases, with 1 base of the junction left unmatched. Germline V lookup: CDR1 DFQATT, CDR2 SNEGSKA (reference sequence). There are 13 residues in the CDR3.

This clonotype has only a few counts. The chain joins TRBV29-1 to TRBJ2-7; 9 bases align to TRBD1. Germline V lookup: CDR1 SQVTM, CDR2 ANQGSEA. The V segment lost 5 bases and the J segment 3 bases; nucleotides outside the gene matches: 5. This CDR3 is built from 13 residues. CDR3 nucleotide sequence: TGCAGCGTTAAAACAGGGGGCTACTACGAGCAGTACTTC. Translation: CSVKTGGYYEQYF.

For the CDR3, the DNA is TGTGCCAGCAGCCAAGCCGGGGGAGCGGGGAACACTGAAGCTTTCTTT. This translates into CASSQAGGAGNTEAFF. The V call is TRBV3-1, the J call TRBJ1-1; perhaps TRBD1 as D (5 bases). The V gene's germline CDR1 is LGHDT and CDR2 YNNKEL (reference sequence). The CDR3 runs 16 residues. Between the trimmed V and J ends, which lost 1 base and 1 base, there was a span of 13 bases.

This clonotype was counted many times. The CDR3 is CASSLGLAEGLYEQYF. The CDR3 region has the DNA TGTGCCAGCAGTCTCGGACTAGCGGAGGGATTATACGAGCAGTACTTC. The genes are TRBV28 and TRBJ2-7; 10 bases line up with TRBD2. J lost 4 bases, V lost 5 bases, and 11 bases had no gene match. The CDR3 covers 16 residues. Looked up from germline, CDR1 is MDHEN and CDR2 is SYDVKM.

Only a few counts were recorded for this clonotype. V gene TRBV12-3 or TRBV12-4 combines with J gene TRBJ1-2, with a tentative D call TRBD1 (5 bases). The CDR3 runs 13 residues. The V end was cut by 2 bases, the J end by 6 bases, with 10 bases between. The CDR3 loop is CASSLWGKDGYTF. The CDR3 DNA sequence: TGTGCCAGCAGTTTATGGGGGAAGGATGGCTACACCTTC.

The chain uses TRBV7-9 and TRBJ1-3; D ambiguous. Trimming pared 4 bases from V and 4 bases from J, leaving 5 bases between. CDR1 SEHNR and CDR2 FQNEAQ come from the germline V gene (reference sequence). The CDR3 extends over 12 amino acids. CDR3: CASSSQGNTIYF. The CDR3 nucleotides are TGTGCCAGCAGCTCACAAGGAAACACCATATATTTT.

V is TRBV5-5 and J is TRBJ2-5; 7 positions match TRBD1. V was clipped by 3 bases and J by 2 bases; unmatched bases: 7. Germline CDR1 reads SGHKS; CDR2 reads YYEKEE (reference sequence). CDR3 length: 15 amino acids. The CDR3, as DNA: TGTGCCAGCAGCTGGACAGGCCAGGAACAAGAGACCCAGTACTTC. It is translated as CASSWTGQEQETQYF.

In its sample, this clonotype was seen many times. This sequence joins TRBV6-2 or TRBV6-3 and TRBJ2-1; D perhaps matches TRBD1 (5 bases). The CDR3 length is 14 residues. Trimming took 5 bases from V and 5 from J, leaving 13 bases between them. Germline V gene sequence: CDR1 MNHEY, CDR2 SVGEGT. The CDR3: CASSLRQQNNEQFF. In DNA form, the CDR3 reads TGTGCCAGCAGTCTCCGACAGCAAAACAATGAGCAGTTCTTC.

This clonotype has just a few counts. The V call is TRBV19, the J call TRBJ2-7; 10 bases align to TRBD2. Germline CDR1 LNHDA, CDR2 SQIVND (reference sequence). The trim removed 5 bases at V and 8 bases at J, leaving 9 bases unmatched. CDR3 length: 14 residues. The DNA for the CDR3 is TGTGCCAGTAGTGCAGCGGGAGGGCCGTCCCAGCAGTACTTC. It codes for CASSAAGGPSQQYF.

The V call is TRBV30, the J call TRBJ2-7; D unresolved. Trimming cost V 0 bases and J 1 base, with 7 bases left between them. The germline V gene encodes CDR1 GTSNPN and CDR2 SVGIG (reference sequence). There are 13 residues in the CDR3. Here the CDR3 DNA reads TGTGCCTGGAGTGTCGGGTTTTCCTACGAGCAGTACTTC. Protein: CAWSVGFSYEQYF.

This clonotype was counted ten times or more. This rearrangement joins TRBV10-3 to TRBJ2-7; D not resolved. The CDR3 has 12 amino acids. Per the germline V gene, CDR1 is ENHRY and CDR2 is SYGVKD. Between the trimmed V and J ends, which lost 5 bases and 0 bases, there was a span of 5 bases. The CDR3 DNA sequence: TGTGCCATCAGTATCAACTCCTACGAGCAGTACTTC. It codes for CAISINSYEQYF.

This chain connects TRBV6-5 to TRBJ1-5; D is unresolved. Trimming took 4 bases from V and 7 from J, leaving 11 bases between them. The CDR3 covers 13 residues. Germline V gene lookup returns CDR1 MNHEY and CDR2 SVGAGI. CDR3 in amino acids: CASSFGLDQPQHF. The CDR3 DNA follows: TGTGCCAGCAGTTTCGGCCTCGACCAGCCCCAGCATTTT.

The CDR3 DNA is TGTGCCAGCAGTTCTGGAATAGGGGTCAATGAGCAGTTCTTC. This encodes CASSSGIGVNEQFF. The rearrangement uses TRBV7-7 and TRBJ2-1; D possibly corresponds to TRBD1 (5 bases). V was clipped by 6 bases and J by 6 bases, with 15 bases between them. Germline V gene lookup returns CDR1 SSHAT and CDR2 FNYEAQ (reference sequence). The CDR3 contains 14 residues.

The V and J genes are TRBV20-1 and TRBJ2-3, with unresolved D. Trimming cost V 6 bases and J 4 bases, with 20 bases left between them. This CDR3 has 15 amino acids. Looked up from germline, CDR1 is DFQATT and CDR2 is SNEGSKA (reference sequence). The DNA of the CDR3 is TGCAGTGCACCTGGACGTAGTCGATCGCCAGATACGCAGTATTTT. Translated, it gives CSAPGRSRSPDTQYF.